The present TCR beta chain was sequenced within a study of cytomegalovirus exposure and HLA in healthy donors. Study-level points and caveats: Earlier results showed most TCR beta V segments being productive about 87% or about 30% of the time.

Regarding this clone: Its cognate antigen is unknown.

The CDR3 has 15 residues. Germline V lookup: CDR1 MNHEY, CDR2 SVGAGI. Between the trimmed V and J ends, which lost 0 bases and 4 bases, there was a span of 12 bases. This PCR relied on a set of 60 Vbeta primers and 13 Jbeta primers. Clones were read by immunoSEQ multiplex PCR, and TCRdb kept only the in-frame ones, dropping some. The data hold some 190,000 clones, with around 78% observed a single time. The TCR comes from a woman aged 30 to 39 in good health and CMV-seropositive. This chain uses TRBV6-5 with TRBJ1-2, with TRBD1 as a possible D gene (5 bases). What was sequenced was PBMCs. The CDR3: CASSYSAGYLYGYTF. The DNA for the CDR3 is TGTGCCAGCAGTTACTCGGCAGGGTACCTCTATGGCTACACCTTC.